A single sample is the source of the 31 T cell receptor beta chains below, sequenced in a study of T-cell reconstitution after alpha-beta-depleted transplantation in children. This sample's TCRbeta library carried unique molecular identifier barcodes. TCRdb re-analysed the PCR reads in MiXCR, keeping a single row per CDR3 protein. The repertoire holds approximately 83,000 distinct CDR3 sequences, with more than 7% as singletons. The sample consisted of PBMCs from the stem cell graft donor, taken from the stem cell graft. The source of these receptors is a human donor who donated a stem cell graft to a child with congenital amegakaryocytic thrombocytopenia.

At least ten counts were recorded for this clonotype. The chain recombines TRBV12-3 or TRBV12-4 with TRBJ2-1; the match to TRBD2 covers 8 bases. The V gene end was trimmed by 5 bases and the J gene end by 8 bases; junction bases not matched to a gene: 5. The CDR3 is 13 residues long. CDR3 protein: CASSSGGLDEQFF. The CDR3 bases are TGTGCCAGCAGTAGCGGGGGTTTGGATGAGCAGTTCTTC.

The sample holds many counts of this clonotype. V usage is TRBV5-1 and J usage is TRBJ2-3; D remains ambiguous. The V gene's germline CDR1 is SGHRS and CDR2 YFSETQ. The V end lost 4 bases, the J end lost 0 bases, and 9 bases lay between the germline ends. The CDR3 consists of 14 residues. CDR3 protein: CASSPLTSTDTQYF. The CDR3 coding sequence is TGCGCCAGCAGCCCCCTGACTAGCACAGATACGCAGTATTTT.

This clonotype occurred many times. This rearrangement joins TRBV5-1 to TRBJ2-1; D may be TRBD2 (6 bases). The CDR3 runs to 15 residues. V lost 7 bases and J 0 bases, leaving 14 bases between the germline ends. Germline V lookup: CDR1 SGHRS, CDR2 YFSETQ. The CDR3 loop reads CASRGAQSSYNEQFF. The CDR3 nucleotides read TGCGCCAGCCGCGGGGCGCAGAGCTCCTACAATGAGCAGTTCTTC.

This clonotype was detected ten times or more. The rearrangement links TRBV5-1 to TRBJ1-1; D is perhaps TRBD1 (5 bases). CDR1 is SGHRS and CDR2 is YFSETQ in the germline V gene. This CDR3 has 16 amino acids. V was pared by 3 bases and J by 1 base, with 16 bases between. The CDR3 loop is CASSSGRVGPNTEAFF. The CDR3 region has the DNA TGCGCCAGCAGCTCAGGGCGAGTCGGCCCGAACACTGAAGCTTTCTTT.

The chain couples TRBV4-2 to TRBJ2-3; TRBD2 matches 9 bases. Germline values: CDR1 LGHNA, CDR2 YNFKEQ. Trimming removed 0 bases from V and 1 base from J; junction bases left unmatched: 5. CDR3 length equals 17 residues. The CDR3 region has the DNA TGTGCCAGCAGCCAAGATTGGTTAGCGGGGGGCACAGATACGCAGTATTTT. This translates into CASSQDWLAGGTDTQYF.

This chain joins TRBV5-1 and TRBJ2-7, with a possible D match to TRBD2 (6 bases). V lost 3 bases to trimming and J lost 0 bases, with 16 bases between them. This CDR3 comprises 16 residues. CDR1 and CDR2 (germline): SGHRS, YFSETQ. The CDR3 spells CASSSPPGLNSYEQYF. The CDR3 region has the DNA TGCGCCAGCAGCTCTCCACCGGGACTTAACTCCTACGAGCAGTACTTC. The variable domain in full, with the rest retrieved from reference TRBV5-1 and TRBJ2-7, is KAGVTQTPRYLIKTRGQQVTLSCSPISGHRSVSWYQQTPGQGLQFLFEYFSETQRNKGNFPGRFSGRQFSNSRSEMNVSTLELGDSALYLCASSSPPGLNSYEQYFGPGTRLTVT.

This clonotype was counted many times. V usage is TRBV9 and J usage is TRBJ2-7; possible D gene TRBD1, 6 bases. Trimming removed 0 bases at V and 3 bases at J, with 13 bases between. The length of the CDR3 is 15 residues. Germline CDR1 SGDLS, CDR2 YYNGEE. The CDR3 protein is CASSVEPTRGYEQYF. For the CDR3, the DNA is TGTGCCAGCAGCGTAGAACCCACCAGGGGCTACGAGCAGTACTTC.

This clonotype occurred many times. As DNA, the CDR3 is TGTGCCAGCAGTTTCCTCCGGGACAGGGACTCTGGAAACACCATATATTTT. Encoded protein: CASSFLRDRDSGNTIYF. V is TRBV6-2 or TRBV6-3 and J is TRBJ1-3, with 9 bases that match TRBD1. With V trimmed by 4 bases and J by 0 bases, 7 bases remained unmatched. CDR3 size: 17 residues. CDR1 MNHEY and CDR2 SVGEGT come from the germline V gene.

The sample holds many counts of this clonotype. The CDR3 spells CASSMEMRSTDTQYF. CDR3 nucleotides: TGTGCCAGCAGCATGGAAATGCGCTCCACAGATACGCAGTATTTT. The V and J genes are TRBV4-2 and TRBJ2-3; D call uncertain. This CDR3 has 15 amino acids. CDR1 and CDR2 (germline): LGHNA, YNFKEQ. V was trimmed by 5 bases and J by 2 bases, leaving 14 bases between them.

This clonotype was seen at least ten times. This chain joins TRBV4-1 and TRBJ2-3; D tentatively fits TRBD1 or TRBD2 (5 bases each). V was pared by 0 bases and J by 6 bases, with 13 bases between. Germline V CDR1 and CDR2: MGHRA, YSYEKL. This CDR3 spans 15 amino acids. CDR3: CASSQEFMGVDTQYF. The CDR3, as DNA: TGCGCCAGCAGCCAAGAATTCATGGGGGTTGATACGCAGTATTTT.

Many counts were recorded for this clonotype. V gene TRBV29-1 combines with J gene TRBJ2-5; the match to TRBD2 covers 7 bases. Germline V gives CDR1 SQVTM, CDR2 ANQGSEA. J was trimmed by 5 bases and V by 3 bases; bases with no gene match: 12. CDR3 length equals 15 residues. CDR3 DNA sequence: TGCAGCGTTGATGTTCGAGCGGGAAGTGGGGAGACCCAGTACTTC. This gives the protein CSVDVRAGSGETQYF.

This clonotype was observed at least ten times. The rearrangement links TRBV28 to TRBJ1-1; D is ambiguous. Germline V lookup: CDR1 MDHEN, CDR2 SYDVKM. The CDR3 consists of 12 residues. With 6 bases removed from V and 4 bases from J, the gap between germline ends came to 9 bases. Written as DNA, the CDR3 is TGTGCCAGCAGGCTCGGGATCACTGAAGCTTTCTTT. Translated: CASRLGITEAFF.

There are many counts of this clonotype. CDR3 DNA: TGTGCCAGCAGCCCCGGGACGGAGACCCAGTACTTC. It specifies CASSPGTETQYF. J is TRBJ2-5 and V is TRBV2; the D gene could be TRBD1 or TRBD2 (5 bases each). The CDR3 contains 12 residues. Trimming removed 6 bases at V and 5 bases at J, with 10 bases between. The germline CDR1 and CDR2 sequences are SNHLY and FYNNEI.

The chain employs TRBV11-2 and TRBJ1-1, with D unresolved. The germline V gene encodes CDR1 SGHAT and CDR2 FQNNGV. The CDR3 runs to 14 residues. V lost 3 bases, J lost 6 bases, and 14 bases lay in between. CDR3 amino acids: CASSFGSMVAEAFF. The CDR3 DNA sequence: TGTGCCAGCAGCTTCGGAAGTATGGTCGCTGAAGCTTTCTTT.

The V call is TRBV27, the J call TRBJ1-1; no firm D call. The CDR3 covers 12 residues. Germline-derived CDR1 and CDR2 are MNHEY and SMNVEV (reference sequence). V lost 6 bases and J 1 base, leaving 6 bases between the germline ends. The CDR3 loop is CASRGRNTEAFF. The DNA of the CDR3 is TGTGCCAGCAGAGGACGGAACACTGAAGCTTTCTTT.

This clonotype was seen many times. The chain joins TRBV9 to TRBJ1-5; TRBD1 might be the D (6 bases). Per the germline V gene, CDR1 is SGDLS and CDR2 is YYNGEE. The CDR3 consists of 14 residues. Trimming shortened V by 3 bases and J by 3 bases, and 10 bases separated the two germline ends. The CDR3 DNA reads as TGTGCCAGCAGCGCGGACAGAAACAATCAGCCCCAGCATTTT. Translation gives CASSADRNNQPQHF.

Regarding this clonotype: With a much larger clone just one base away, this may be a read error. The rearrangement uses TRBV12-3 or TRBV12-4 and TRBJ2-1; 10 bases match TRBD2. This CDR3 is 15 amino acids long. The V segment lost 7 bases and the J segment 6 bases; nucleotides outside the gene matches: 9. The CDR3 loop is CASTLMQRGGNEQFF. The DNA of the CDR3 is TGTGCCAGCACTTTGATGCAGCGGGGGGGCAATGAGCAGTTCTTC.

This clonotype was seen repeatedly, ten times or more. This chain links TRBV20-1 with TRBJ2-3; D call uncertain. The V gene lost 7 bases and the J gene lost 0 bases, with 5 bases spanning the gap. The CDR3 consists of 11 residues. Per germline, CDR1 DFQATT and CDR2 SNEGSKA (reference sequence). Here the CDR3 reads CSETSTDTQYF. The CDR3 DNA is TGCAGTGAGACTAGCACAGATACGCAGTATTTT.

This clonotype showed up many times. The rearrangement joins TRBV5-5 to TRBJ1-2; 9 nucleotides line up with TRBD1. V lost 3 bases to trimming and J lost 8 bases; unmatched junction nucleotides: 2. Germline V gene data show CDR1 as SGHKS and CDR2 as YYEKEE (reference sequence). The CDR3 extends over 12 amino acids. CDR3: CASSWDRDGYTF. DNA for the CDR3: TGTGCCAGCAGCTGGGACAGGGACGGCTACACCTTC.

V usage is TRBV12-3 or TRBV12-4 and J usage is TRBJ2-6; TRBD1 aligns across 7 bases. This CDR3 contains 18 residues. Germline trimming cut 3 bases from V and 0 bases from J; bases unmatched to any gene: 8. CDR3 nucleotide sequence: TGTGCCAGCAGTTTCCGCCAGACAGGGTACTCTGGGGCCAACGTCCTGACTTTC. This encodes CASSFRQTGYSGANVLTF.

The V gene is TRBV6-1, the J gene TRBJ2-7, with TRBD2 matching over 7 bases. The germline gives CDR1 MNHNS, CDR2 SASEGT. Trimming removed 6 bases from V and 3 bases from J; junction bases left unmatched: 8. The CDR3 is 14 amino acids. The chain's CDR3 is CASRTLAVYYEQYF. CDR3 DNA: TGTGCCAGCAGAACCCTAGCGGTCTACTACGAGCAGTACTTC.

This clonotype appeared many times. V is TRBV20-1 and J is TRBJ2-3, with D perhaps matching TRBD1 (6 bases). In germline, CDR1 is DFQATT, CDR2 SNEGSKA (reference sequence). V lost 3 bases to trimming and J lost 3 bases, with 10 bases between them. This CDR3 is 13 amino acids long. CDR3 nucleotide sequence: TGCAGTGCTAGGGCCCAGGGGACAGATACGCAGTATTTT. Translation: CSARAQGTDTQYF.

This clonotype has ten or more counts. The chain couples TRBV10-3 to TRBJ1-3, with D hard to call. This CDR3 region has 14 residues. Germline V gene lookup returns CDR1 ENHRY and CDR2 SYGVKD. V dropped 5 bases and J dropped 0 bases, with 8 bases sitting between them. CDR3 nucleotides: TGTGCCATCAGTAGGACTGACTCTGGAAACACCATATATTTT. This codes for CAISRTDSGNTIYF.

This clonotype was detected ten times or more. V usage is TRBV5-1 and J usage is TRBJ2-2, with TRBD2 identical over 7 bases. V trimming: 3 bases; J trimming: 5 bases; junction bases outside the gene matches: 10. The CDR3 loop spans 16 amino acids. CDR1 and CDR2 (germline): SGHRS, YFSETQ. The CDR3 here is CASSSTFQGGTGELFF. The CDR3 DNA is TGCGCCAGCAGCTCCACATTTCAGGGAGGGACCGGGGAGCTGTTTTTT.

This clonotype has just one count. This chain's CDR3 is CSLREDLEQYF. The CDR3 DNA reads TGCAGCCTCCGGGAAGACCTCGAGCAGTACTTC. This chain links TRBV29-1 with TRBJ2-7; D is possibly TRBD2 (5 bases). Germline CDR1 reads SQVTM; CDR2 reads ANQGSEA. V was cut by 8 bases and J by 6 bases, with 14 bases left in between. CDR3 length: 11 amino acids.

This clonotype was counted many times. This chain's CDR3 is CASTLGLAWDEQYF. CDR3 bases: TGTGCCAGCACCCTCGGACTGGCGTGGGACGAGCAGTACTTC. V gene TRBV7-2 combines with J gene TRBJ2-7; D possibly corresponds to TRBD2 (5 bases). The CDR3 has 14 amino acids. Deletions cut 7 bases from V and 5 bases from J, with 18 bases between. Germline V gene data show CDR1 as SGHTA and CDR2 as FQGNSA.

This clonotype was counted a few times. The chain carries TRBV7-9 and TRBJ2-2; no clear D. CDR1 SEHNR and CDR2 FQNEAQ come from the germline V gene (reference sequence). Trimming left V 4 bases short and J 3 bases short, with 18 bases between. The CDR3 contains 17 residues. In DNA, the CDR3 is TGTGCCAGCAGCTCTCCGCCTCCGGACCCATACACCGGGGAGCTGTTTTTT. Its translation is CASSSPPPDPYTGELFF.

In this sample, this clonotype turned up many times. The chain uses TRBV28 and TRBJ2-1; maybe TRBD2 (5 bases). Trimming took off 5 bases at V and 5 bases at J, with 13 bases between the two ends. Germline V gene sequence: CDR1 MDHEN, CDR2 SYDVKM. This CDR3 spans 14 amino acids. CDR3 DNA sequence: TGTGCCAGCAGTCCTAGCAACTACAACAATGAGCAGTTCTTC. Translation gives CASSPSNYNNEQFF.

There are many counts of this clonotype. The gene calls are TRBV20-1 and TRBJ1-5; TRBD1 matches 7 bases. In germline, CDR1 is DFQATT, CDR2 SNEGSKA (reference sequence). This CDR3 is 15 amino acids long. V shed 4 bases and J 10 bases; nucleotides not matched to a gene: 16. CDR3: CSAIGGSISEIPQHF. CDR3 sequence (DNA): TGCAGTGCTATAGGGGGCAGCATAAGCGAAATACCCCAGCATTTT.

This clonotype occurred many times. V and J are TRBV20-1 and TRBJ2-3; TRBD1 agrees at 8 bases. The V and J ends lost 6 bases and 0 bases, in that order; junction bases with no gene match: 11. CDR3 size: 16 residues. The germline V gene has CDR1 DFQATT and CDR2 SNEGSKA (reference sequence). The CDR3 DNA is TGCAGTGCCCCTAAAAGGACAGGGACCAGCACAGATACGCAGTATTTT. This codes for CSAPKRTGTSTDTQYF.

This clonotype has ten or more counts. This rearrangement joins TRBV7-2 to TRBJ1-2, with TRBD1 matching 9 bases. This CDR3 comprises 15 residues. V dropped 2 bases and J dropped 2; count of bases not matched to a gene: 3. Germline CDR1 SGHTA, CDR2 FQGNSA. The CDR3 spells CASSLSGQGNYGYTF. In nucleotides, the CDR3 is TGTGCCAGCAGCTTATCAGGACAGGGGAACTATGGCTACACCTTC.